This TCR beta chain was captured by sequencing in a study of cytomegalovirus exposure and HLA in healthy donors. General study findings and limits: Reportedly, cytomegalovirus status was diagnosed with high sensitivity and specificity. Across donors, most TCRs were seen rarely, yet some public ones were widespread. No immune exposure information besides CMV serostatus was available. The HLA-A and HLA-B alleles of most subjects were reportedly predicted accurately from TCR beta sequences.

The primer mix had 60 Vbeta and 13 Jbeta primers. This table comes from immunoSEQ multiplex PCR, and its TCRdb copy is limited to in-frame clones, with some not included. Found here are approximately 69,000 clones, roughly 80% of them singletons; the top ten hold 20% to 25%. This clone was seen once. The target antigen is unknown. The CDR3 is made up of 14 amino acids. CDR1 SGHRS and CDR2 YFSETQ come from the germline V gene. Trimming cost V 4 bases and J 8 bases; bases outside gene matches: 9. The source material was PBMCs. The receptor comes from a woman in her twenties or thirties in good health and CMV-seropositive. This chain connects TRBV5-1 to TRBJ2-4, with 7 bases aligning to TRBD1. The CDR3 DNA reads as TGCGCCAGCAGCCCCGACAGGGTTTGGGACATTCAGTACTTC. Its translation is CASSPDRVWDIQYF.